This TCR beta chain was recovered during a study of OX40 agonist ivuxolimab in advanced cancers. Note on this clone: What it recognizes is unknown.

V was cut by 5 bases and J by 4 bases, with 9 bases left in between. This CDR3 has 13 amino acids. From germline, CDR1 is SGHTA and CDR2 FQGTGA. Generated by immunoSEQ multiplex PCR, the TCRdb table keeps only in-frame clones and is missing some. The table includes over 10,000 clones, approximately 72% detected once. General observations from the study: Clones of CD4+ and CD8+ blood T cells grew by week 6 at doses of 0.1 to 3.0 mg/kg. Relative to CD4+, CD8+ T cells held more expanded clones on average.

The material was CD4+ or CD8+ T cells sorted from blood, obtained in a trial of the OX40 agonist ivuxolimab. The V call is TRBV7-3, the J call TRBJ2-1; D is unresolved. The sequence was obtained from an adult with an advanced solid tumor such as melanoma, head and neck, liver or kidney cancer. In DNA, the CDR3 is TGTGCCAGCAGCGATCAGAATTACAATGAGCAGTTCTTC. It encodes CASSDQNYNEQFF.